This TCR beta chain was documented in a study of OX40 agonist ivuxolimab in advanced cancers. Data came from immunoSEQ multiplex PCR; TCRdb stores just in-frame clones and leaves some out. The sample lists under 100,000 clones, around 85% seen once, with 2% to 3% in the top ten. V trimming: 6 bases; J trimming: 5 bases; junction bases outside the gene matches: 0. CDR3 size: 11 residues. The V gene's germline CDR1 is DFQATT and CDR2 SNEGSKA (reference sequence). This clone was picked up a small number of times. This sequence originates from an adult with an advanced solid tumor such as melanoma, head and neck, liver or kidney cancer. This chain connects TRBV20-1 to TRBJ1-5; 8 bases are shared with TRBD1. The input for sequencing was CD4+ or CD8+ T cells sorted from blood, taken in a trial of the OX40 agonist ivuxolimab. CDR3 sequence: CSADRDQPQHF. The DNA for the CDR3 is TGCAGTGCGGACAGGGATCAGCCCCAGCATTTT.